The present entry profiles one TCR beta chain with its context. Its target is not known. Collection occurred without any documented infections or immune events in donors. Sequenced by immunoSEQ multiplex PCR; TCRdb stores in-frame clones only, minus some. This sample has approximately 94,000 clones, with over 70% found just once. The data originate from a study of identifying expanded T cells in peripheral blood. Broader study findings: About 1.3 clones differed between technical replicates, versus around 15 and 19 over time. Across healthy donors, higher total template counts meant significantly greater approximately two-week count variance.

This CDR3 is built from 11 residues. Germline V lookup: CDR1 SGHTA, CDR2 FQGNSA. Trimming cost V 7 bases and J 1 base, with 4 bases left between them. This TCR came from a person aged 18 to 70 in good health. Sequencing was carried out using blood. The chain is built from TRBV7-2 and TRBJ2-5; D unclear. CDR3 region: CASTVQETQYF. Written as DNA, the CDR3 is TGTGCCAGCACCGTCCAAGAGACCCAGTACTTC.